The entry that follows covers one TCR beta chain sequence. Its antigen remains unknown. The record originates from a study of shared clonotypes between healthy human individuals. General study results and limits: In this cohort, only blood was sampled, and tissue repertoires likely differ.

The method was immunoSEQ multiplex PCR; TCRdb's version includes in-frame clones alone and lacks a portion of them. The data hold 2 million to 2.5 million clones, with about 90% observed a single time. The CDR3 sequence is 14 residues long. Per germline, CDR1 WNHNN and CDR2 SYGVQD (reference sequence). Trimming left V 1 base short and J 9 bases short, with 13 bases between. This chain uses TRBV10-1 with TRBJ2-1; TRBD2 might be the D (6 bases). Material for sequencing was naive CD4+ T cells from PBMCs. Subset given: CD45RA+ positively selected. This sequence was found in a man between 18 and 29 years old in good health. Some clones in this sample may be carry-over from other donors' samples. The CDR3 DNA reads TGCGCCAGCAGTGAGTTAACTAGCAAGTCTGAGCAGTTCTTC. Amino acid sequence: CASSELTSKSEQFF.